Presented here are 20 T cell receptor beta chains from one specimen sequenced in a study of CD8 T cells in Susac syndrome. It was with random hexamers that 0.5 to 1 ug RNA was reverse transcribed. TCRdb re-called the immunoSEQ multiplex PCR reads with MiXCR, one entry per CDR3 protein. In the table there are about 180,000 distinct CDR3 sequences, over 90% of which are singletons. Sequenced: CD4+ T cells from PBMCs. These receptors were collected from a human donor with Susac syndrome.

The rearrangement joins TRBV20-1 to TRBJ2-5; D is unresolved. CDR1 DFQATT and CDR2 SNEGSKA come from the germline V gene (reference sequence). Trimming stripped 2 bases from V and 0 bases from J, with 16 bases between. There are 16 residues in the CDR3. CDR3 region: CSARSPGTIYQETQYF. As DNA, the CDR3 is TGCAGTGCTAGATCCCCGGGTACTATCTACCAAGAGACCCAGTACTTC.

The V call is TRBV3-1, the J call TRBJ1-1; the match to TRBD1 covers 7 bases. V lost 1 base, J lost 3 bases, and 2 bases stayed unmatched. The germline V gene encodes CDR1 LGHDT and CDR2 YNNKEL (reference sequence). The CDR3 totals 14 residues. This CDR3 reads CASSQVTGDTEAFF. CDR3 coding DNA: TGTGCCAGCAGCCAAGTCACAGGGGACACTGAAGCTTTCTTT.

This chain links TRBV29-1 with TRBJ2-1; D gene uncertain. CDR3 size: 13 residues. The germline V and J ends were trimmed by 4 bases and 8 bases, with 15 bases remaining between them. Per the germline V gene, CDR1 is SQVTM and CDR2 is ANQGSEA. This CDR3 is CSVGAVMVDEQFF. CDR3 nucleotide sequence: TGCAGCGTTGGGGCCGTCATGGTGGATGAGCAGTTCTTC.

This chain joins TRBV20-1 and TRBJ2-7; 11 positions match TRBD2. The CDR3 extends over 14 amino acids. The germline V gene encodes CDR1 DFQATT and CDR2 SNEGSKA (reference sequence). Losses at the gene ends were 6 bases for V and 3 bases for J; bases not matched to a gene: 7. The CDR3 here is CSAELAGGIYEQYF. CDR3 DNA: TGCAGTGCAGAGCTAGCGGGAGGTATCTACGAGCAGTACTTC.

The chain uses TRBV7-9 and TRBJ2-2; D remains unclear. Trimming removed 7 bases at V and 4 bases at J, with 13 bases between. The CDR3 spans 14 residues. The V gene's germline CDR1 is SEHNR and CDR2 FQNEAQ (reference sequence). The CDR3 bases are TGTGCCAGCACCCATGGGCGTCTCACCGGGGAGCTGTTTTTT. Its protein is CASTHGRLTGELFF.

The chain employs TRBV20-1 and TRBJ2-7; 8 bases line up with TRBD2. V was pared by 8 bases and J by 5 bases, with 14 bases of the junction left unmatched. The germline V gene has CDR1 DFQATT and CDR2 SNEGSKA (reference sequence). There are 14 residues in the CDR3. The CDR3 bases are TGCAGTTCCAACTGGCTAACGGGAGGGGACGAGCAGTACTTC. Residues: CSSNWLTGGDEQYF.

The V gene is TRBV9, the J gene TRBJ2-7; TRBD1 aligns across 7 bases. CDR3 length equals 16 residues. V gave up 2 bases and J gave up 2 bases; unmatched junction bases: 10. Germline CDR1 SGDLS, CDR2 YYNGEE. For the CDR3, the DNA is TGTGCCAGCAGCGTTAGACCGACAGGGAGTACCTACGAGCAGTACTTC. Amino acid sequence: CASSVRPTGSTYEQYF.

This rearrangement joins TRBV5-1 to TRBJ2-1, with TRBD1 matching over 9 bases. Trimming took 4 bases from V and 7 from J; bases not matched to a gene: 12. This CDR3 region has 16 residues. In germline, CDR1 is SGHRS, CDR2 YFSETQ. The CDR3 nucleotides read TGCGCCAGCAGCCTAGGGACAGGGAAAAGCGGGAATGAGCAGTTCTTC. This codes for CASSLGTGKSGNEQFF.

This rearrangement joins TRBV7-2 to TRBJ2-3, with 9 bases matching TRBD2. V lost 4 bases and J lost 1; bases outside the gene matches: 9. The CDR3 runs 17 residues. Germline V lookup: CDR1 SGHTA, CDR2 FQGNSA. CDR3 bases: TGTGCCAGCAGCTCCTATCCTAGCGGGGACGGCACAGATACGCAGTATTTT. It encodes CASSSYPSGDGTDTQYF.

The V gene is TRBV15, the J gene TRBJ1-1; 7 nucleotides line up with TRBD1. J gave up 1 base and V 0 bases, and 5 bases lay outside the gene matches. Germline CDR1 LNHNV, CDR2 YYDKDF (reference sequence). CDR3 size: 16 residues. This CDR3 is CATSRDTGVGNTEAFF. CDR3 bases: TGTGCCACCAGCAGAGACACAGGGGTCGGGAACACTGAAGCTTTCTTT.

The CDR3 region has the DNA TGTGCCAGCAGTTACGCTCCGAGCCAGAACACTGAAGCTTTCTTT. It specifies CASSYAPSQNTEAFF. The chain uses TRBV6-6 and TRBJ1-1; no definite D call. V lost 2 bases and J lost 1, with 11 bases in between. CDR3 length equals 15 residues. The V gene's germline CDR1 is MNHNY and CDR2 SVGAGI (reference sequence).

The genes are TRBV24-1 and TRBJ2-7; TRBD2 matches at 8 bases. CDR1 and CDR2 from the germline V gene are KGHDR and SFDVKD. The J segment lost 8 bases and the V segment lost 2 bases, leaving 4 bases of the junction unmatched. This CDR3 has 13 amino acids. The CDR3: CATSDSGLAKQYF. CDR3 nucleotides: TGTGCCACCAGTGATTCTGGACTAGCCAAGCAGTACTTC.

The V and J genes are TRBV6-5 and TRBJ1-1; unclear D gene. This CDR3 has 14 amino acids. V lost 6 bases and J 4 bases, leaving 15 bases between the germline ends. The germline V gene has CDR1 MNHEY and CDR2 SVGAGI. The CDR3 nucleotides read TGTGCCAGCAGGAGAGTGGGCACGGCCACTGAAGCTTTCTTT. Protein: CASRRVGTATEAFF.

The genes are TRBV12-3 or TRBV12-4 and TRBJ2-5, with a weak D call TRBD2 (5 bases). This CDR3 is built from 14 residues. Trimming took off 6 bases at V and 7 bases at J, with 18 bases between the two ends. CDR3 DNA: TGTGCCAGCAGGCCGGACCCTTTCGAGGGGACCCAGTACTTC. It is translated as CASRPDPFEGTQYF.

V gene TRBV10-3 combines with J gene TRBJ2-3; D tentatively reads TRBD1 or TRBD2 (6 bases each). The CDR3 loop spans 15 amino acids. Germline values: CDR1 ENHRY, CDR2 SYGVKD. V shed 0 bases and J shed 6 bases, with 13 bases lying between them. The CDR3 here is CAISESYREEDTQYF. The CDR3 region has the DNA TGTGCCATCAGTGAGTCCTACAGGGAGGAGGATACGCAGTATTTT.

The rearrangement links TRBV30 to TRBJ1-5; D is possibly TRBD1 (5 bases). Between the trimmed V and J ends, which lost 3 bases and 0 bases, there was a span of 6 bases. The CDR3 loop spans 13 amino acids. The V gene's germline CDR1 is GTSNPN and CDR2 SVGIG (reference sequence). CDR3 sequence reads: CAWRGGSNQPQHF. The CDR3 region has the DNA TGTGCCTGGAGGGGGGGTAGCAATCAGCCCCAGCATTTT.

V gene TRBV30 combines with J gene TRBJ1-2; 7 bases fit TRBD1. Germline V lookup: CDR1 GTSNPN, CDR2 SVGIG (reference sequence). Unmatched junction bases numbered 8, after V lost 0 bases and J lost 7 bases. The CDR3 has 14 residues. This chain's CDR3 is CAWSVNTGAVGYTF. The CDR3 nucleotides read TGTGCCTGGAGTGTAAACACAGGGGCGGTTGGCTACACCTTC.

The chain joins TRBV7-9 to TRBJ1-4; D is uncertain. The V gene lost 5 bases and the J gene lost 6 bases, with 13 bases spanning the gap. Germline CDR1 reads SEHNR; CDR2 reads FQNEAQ (reference sequence). The CDR3 contains 14 residues. The CDR3, as DNA: TGTGCCAGCAGCCCGGACCTCCTGGATGAAAAACTGTTTTTT. Translating it yields CASSPDLLDEKLFF.

The rearrangement uses TRBV30 and TRBJ1-5, with 9 nucleotides matching TRBD1. This CDR3 is 14 amino acids long. The J segment lost 5 bases and the V segment lost 1 base, leaving 3 bases of the junction unmatched. CDR1 and CDR2 (germline): GTSNPN, SVGIG (reference sequence). CDR3 sequence reads: CAWSAGQGHQPQHF. CDR3 DNA: TGTGCCTGGAGTGCGGGACAGGGACATCAGCCCCAGCATTTT. Full variable domain (outside the CDR3, taken from reference TRBV30 and TRBJ1-5): SQTIHQWPATLVQPVGSPLSLECTVEGTSNPNLYWYRQAAGRGLQLLFYSVGIGQISSEVPQNLSASRPQDRQFILSSKKLLLSDSGFYLCAWSAGQGHQPQHFGDGTRLSIL.

V usage is TRBV14 and J usage is TRBJ1-2, with TRBD1 as a possible D gene (5 bases). The germline V gene encodes CDR1 SGHDN and CDR2 FVKESK. The ends were cut back, 0 bases at V and 7 bases at J, with 12 bases in the middle. The CDR3 is 14 amino acids. CDR3 DNA sequence: TGTGCCAGCAGCCAAGATTCAGGGATAGGTGGCTACACCTTC. It specifies CASSQDSGIGGYTF.